This T cell receptor beta chain emerged from a study of T cell responses to AZD1222 COVID-19 vaccine. The table came from immunoSEQ multiplex PCR; TCRdb's copy has only in-frame clones and leaves some out. In the table there are approximately 91,000 clones, 85% to 95% of which are singletons. Findings of the study overall: Donors in the cohort were predominantly white British and more often female, and clonal diversity was possibly underestimated. Increases in Spike-specific TCR breadth and depth were seen after two AZD1222 doses.

This clone has at least ten counts. The antigen is unknown. CDR1 and CDR2 from the germline V gene are MNHEY and SVGAGI. CDR3 length equals 14 residues. V was cut by 6 bases and J by 3 bases, with 15 bases left in between. The material was peripheral blood, obtained 28 days after the second AZD1222 dose. The sequence was obtained from an adult who received the AZD1222 COVID-19 vaccine. V is TRBV6-5 and J is TRBJ2-7; D is ambiguous. In nucleotides, the CDR3 is TGTGCCAGCAGCGAGGTCAGCAACCACTACGAGCAGTACTTC. Translation: CASSEVSNHYEQYF.